One and the same sample provided the 5 T cell receptor beta chains below, sequenced in a study of T cells in women clearing cervical HPV infection. Repertoires were generated with immunoSEQ multiplex PCR, while TCRdb's copy carries only in-frame clones and drops some. The sample shows tens of thousands of clones, and roughly 5.6% sits with its ten largest clones. The material sequenced was blood buffy coat. The receptors here all came from a woman aged 18-70 years with a cervical HPV16 infection that either progressed to CIN3+ or cleared (not recorded which).

A remark on this clone: The read is 3 residues too short to cover the CDR3 end, so that end is filled in from the germline J gene. The V and J genes are TRBV6-1 and TRBJ1-1; D is perhaps TRBD1 (5 bases). This CDR3 has 11 residues. Germline values: CDR1 MNHNS, CDR2 SASEGT. CDR3 DNA, as far as it was read: TGTGCCAGCAGTGAAAACGGGGGA. This gives the protein CASSENGG. The CDR3 in its entirety is CASSENGGAFF.

A note on this clone: The CDR3 goes on 3 residues after the read ends, and that part is filled in from the germline J gene. The chain couples TRBV7-9 to TRBJ2-7; D call uncertain. The CDR3 is made up of 14 amino acids. Germline CDR1 is SEHNR and CDR2 is FQNEAQ (reference sequence). The V and J ends lost 1 base and 1 base respectively, with 8 bases between them. The covered CDR3 bases are TGTGCCAGCAGCTTAGGGGCTCCTTCCTACGAG. Its translation: CASSLGAPSYE. The whole CDR3 reads CASSLGAPSYEQYF.

Details on this clone: The CDR3 end falls 3 residues outside the read, so it is completed with the germline J gene. The rearrangement joins TRBV20-1 to TRBJ1-2; a weak D match, TRBD1 (6 bases). This CDR3 comprises 13 residues. Germline assignment: CDR1 DFQATT and CDR2 SNEGSKA (reference sequence). The CDR3 bases that were read are TGCAGTGCTCCACAAACTACAGGGATGGGC. It is translated as CSAPQTTGMG. The whole CDR3 sequence is CSAPQTTGMGYTF.

A word on this clone: The read halts 3 residues ahead of the CDR3 end, with the missing end drawn from the germline J gene. This chain joins TRBV6-2 or TRBV6-3 and TRBJ2-7; 10 bases fit TRBD2. This CDR3 has 15 amino acids. Trimming took 5 bases from V and 2 from J; bases not matched to a gene: 6. CDR1 is MNHEY, CDR2 SVGEGT, per germline. Incomplete CDR3 DNA: TGTGCCAGCAGTAATGGACTAGCGGCAACCTACGAG. This encodes CASSNGLAATYE. The complete CDR3 reads CASSNGLAATYEQYF.

About this clone: Read sequence stops 3 residues before the CDR3 end, and the germline J gene provides the missing end. The rearrangement joins TRBV20-1 to TRBJ2-5, with 9 nucleotides matching TRBD2. Germline V gene sequence: CDR1 DFQATT, CDR2 SNEGSKA (reference sequence). CDR3 length: 17 amino acids. Trimming took 6 bases from V and 4 from J; bases not matched to a gene: 18. The CDR3 reads CSASRGGGRAPPETQYF. Partial CDR3 DNA: TGCAGTGCCAGCCGGGGGGGCGGGAGGGCGCCGCCAGAGACC.